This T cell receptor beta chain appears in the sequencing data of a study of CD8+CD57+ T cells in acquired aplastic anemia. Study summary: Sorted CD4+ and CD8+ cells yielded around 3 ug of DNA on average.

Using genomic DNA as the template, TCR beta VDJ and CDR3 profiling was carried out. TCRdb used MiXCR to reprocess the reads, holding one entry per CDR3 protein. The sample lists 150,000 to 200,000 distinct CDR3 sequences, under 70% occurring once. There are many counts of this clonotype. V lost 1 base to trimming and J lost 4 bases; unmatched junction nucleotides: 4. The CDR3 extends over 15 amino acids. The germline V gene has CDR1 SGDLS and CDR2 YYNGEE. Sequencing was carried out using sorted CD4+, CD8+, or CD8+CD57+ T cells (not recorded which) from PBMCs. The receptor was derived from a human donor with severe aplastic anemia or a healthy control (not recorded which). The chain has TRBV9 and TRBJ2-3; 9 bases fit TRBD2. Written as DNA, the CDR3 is TGTGCCAGCAGCGTAAGGACTAGCGAAGCAGATACGCAGTATTTT. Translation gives CASSVRTSEADTQYF.